These 18 T cell receptor beta chains were sequenced from one sample in a study of prognosis after radiotherapy for stage I lung cancer. With two-round multiplex PCR, TCR beta CDR3 sequences were amplified from genomic DNA. The authors ran first-round PCR with primers specific to each TRBV and TRBJ gene. Using its own MiXCR run on the multiplex PCR reads, TCRdb lists one record per CDR3 protein. The repertoire holds some 34,000 distinct CDR3 sequences, with 30% to 35% as singletons. The sequences come from PBMCs, collected before or after stereotactic body radiation therapy (not recorded which). All receptors derive from a donor aged 50 or older with non-small cell lung cancer.

The V and J genes are TRBV2 and TRBJ1-2; D is unresolved. This CDR3 has 12 residues. With 5 bases removed from V and 6 bases from J, the gap between germline ends came to 10 bases. In germline, CDR1 is SNHLY, CDR2 FYNNEI. CDR3 loop: CASSFGDDGYTF. DNA of the CDR3: TGTGCCAGCAGTTTTGGTGATGATGGCTACACCTTC.

This clonotype was found once. This chain uses TRBV12-3 or TRBV12-4 with TRBJ2-7, with 11 positions matching TRBD2. The CDR3 has 14 amino acids. V lost 6 bases, J lost 5 bases, and 6 bases stayed unmatched. The CDR3 nucleotides read TGTGCCAGCAGGGTAGCGGGAGGGCTCGACGAGCAGTACTTC. This encodes CASRVAGGLDEQYF.

V gene TRBV6-2 or TRBV6-3 combines with J gene TRBJ2-3, with 8 positions matching TRBD2. The trim removed 4 bases at V and 3 bases at J, leaving 6 bases unmatched. The CDR3 spans 15 residues. CDR1 and CDR2 from the germline V gene are MNHEY and SVGEGT. The CDR3 region is CASSSGLAGTDTQYF. The CDR3 DNA sequence: TGTGCCAGCAGTTCAGGACTAGCAGGGACAGATACGCAGTATTTT.

The chain couples TRBV30 to TRBJ2-7; D possibly matches TRBD1 or TRBD2 (5 bases each). Germline assignment: CDR1 GTSNPN and CDR2 SVGIG (reference sequence). This CDR3 has 11 amino acids. V lost 8 bases to trimming and J lost 2 bases, with 10 bases between them. The CDR3, as DNA: TGTGCCCTGAGGGGTCCCTACGAGCAGTACTTC. Its translation: CALRGPYEQYF.

Regarding this clonotype: A read error may be the cause here, since a much bigger clone is one base away. The chain recombines TRBV6-2 or TRBV6-3 with TRBJ2-1; 7 bases match TRBD2. This CDR3 is built from 15 residues. Germline CDR1 is MNHEY and CDR2 is SVGEGT. CDR3 loop: CASSQSSGSSDEHFF. In nucleotides, the CDR3 is TGTGCCAGCAGTCAATCTAGCGGAAGTAGCGATGAGCATTTCTTC.

The V and J genes are TRBV6-1 and TRBJ2-2; a possible D gene is TRBD1 (6 bases). Germline assignment: CDR1 MNHNS and CDR2 SASEGT. The CDR3 is made up of 14 amino acids. Trimming cost V 8 bases and J 6 bases, with 16 bases left between them. This CDR3 reads CASGDTSYAGELFF. The CDR3, as DNA: TGTGCCAGCGGGGACACGTCCTATGCCGGGGAGCTGTTTTTT.

This clonotype was observed at least ten times. The chain employs TRBV6-2 or TRBV6-3 and TRBJ2-1; TRBD2 might be the D (6 bases). The CDR3 spans 14 residues. Germline CDR1 MNHEY, CDR2 SVGEGT. V was cut by 10 bases and J by 6 bases, with 19 bases left in between. CDR3 loop: CAIRLGASANEQFF. For the CDR3, the DNA is TGTGCCATCCGCTTAGGGGCTAGCGCCAATGAGCAGTTCTTC.

Comments on this clonotype: Because the CDR3 is missing its conserved closing phenylalanine or tryptophan, this is likely a read error. The CDR3 bases are TGTGCCGGCAGCGTGGGGGGAGGGCCAACAGATACGCAGTATCTT. Its translation is CAGSVGGGPTDTQYL. The J gene is TRBJ2-3, the V gene TRBV9; TRBD2 agrees at 7 bases. Germline V gene sequence: CDR1 SGDLS, CDR2 YYNGEE. The CDR3 runs to 15 residues.

This clonotype was counted only a few times. This may be a read error, as it is one base from a much larger clone. The CDR3 here is CASKSSGAGDLFF. In DNA, the CDR3 is TGTGCCAGCAAGTCGTCGGGGGCCGGGGATCTGTTTTTT. The chain carries TRBV2 and TRBJ2-2, with D perhaps being TRBD1 or TRBD2 (6 bases each). The CDR3 consists of 13 residues. CDR1 is SNHLY, CDR2 FYNNEI, per germline.

This clonotype was seen many times. V is TRBV30 and J is TRBJ2-2; possible D gene TRBD1, 6 bases. This CDR3 spans 16 amino acids. The ends were cut back, 4 bases at V and 6 bases at J, with 21 bases in the middle. Per the germline V gene, CDR1 is GTSNPN and CDR2 is SVGIG (reference sequence). The CDR3 DNA is TGTGCCTGGACGATCGGTTGGGGCAGGGGACCCGGGGAGCTGTTTTTT. Translating it yields CAWTIGWGRGPGELFF.

This clonotype was detected many times. The V and J genes are TRBV19 and TRBJ1-6; D might be TRBD1 (5 bases). This CDR3 region has 15 residues. Germline V gene data show CDR1 as LNHDA and CDR2 as SQIVND (reference sequence). Trimming pared 2 bases from V and 9 bases from J, leaving 14 bases between. The CDR3 protein is CASSIQGEGGSPLHF. CDR3 nucleotides: TGTGCCAGTAGTATACAGGGAGAAGGAGGTTCACCCCTCCACTTT.

This clonotype was seen at least ten times. The V and J genes are TRBV18 and TRBJ1-2, with a weak D call TRBD1 (6 bases). Per the germline V gene, CDR1 is KGHSH and CDR2 is LQKENI. This CDR3 spans 13 amino acids. V was cut by 2 bases and J by 7 bases, with 11 bases left in between. CDR3 bases: TGTGCCAGCTCACCAGACCGGGACACTGGCTACACCTTC. This translates into CASSPDRDTGYTF.

This clonotype was detected ten times or more. V usage is TRBV19 and J usage is TRBJ1-5; D is uncertain. CDR3 length equals 13 residues. CDR1 and CDR2 from the germline V gene are LNHDA and SQIVND (reference sequence). Trimming took 7 bases from V and 3 from J, leaving 10 bases between them. CDR3 nucleotides: TGTGCCAGTATTGGGGATCTCAATCAGCCCCAGCATTTT. Its translation: CASIGDLNQPQHF. The full variable domain, completed using reference TRBV19 and TRBJ1-5, is DGGITQSPKYLFRKEGQNVTLSCEQNLNHDAMYWYRQDPGQGLRLIYYSQIVNDFQKGDIAEGYSVSREKKESFPLTVTSAQKNPTAFYLCASIGDLNQPQHFGDGTRLSIL.

The table lists this clonotype with many counts. V and J are TRBV19 and TRBJ1-2; D is unclear. Germline V gives CDR1 LNHDA, CDR2 SQIVND (reference sequence). The CDR3 has 12 amino acids. V dropped 7 bases and J dropped 4 bases, with 10 bases sitting between them. The CDR3 here is CASTEDRYGYTF. The DNA for the CDR3 is TGTGCCAGTACCGAGGACCGCTATGGCTACACCTTC.

CDR3 in amino acids: CASIPLGTGFSNYGYTF. Written as DNA, the CDR3 is TGCGCCAGCATCCCGCTTGGGACAGGGTTTTCGAACTATGGCTACACCTTC. The chain joins TRBV5-1 to TRBJ1-2, with 9 bases identical to TRBD1. Germline values: CDR1 SGHRS, CDR2 YFSETQ. With V trimmed by 6 bases and J by 2 bases, 14 bases remained unmatched. This CDR3 region has 17 residues.

The chain uses TRBV6-1 and TRBJ2-2; a possible D gene is TRBD1 (6 bases). CDR3 length: 15 amino acids. With 5 bases removed from V and 2 bases from J, the gap between germline ends came to 12 bases. The germline V gene encodes CDR1 MNHNS and CDR2 SASEGT. The CDR3, as DNA: TGTGCCAGCAGTATACAGGGATTTAACACCGGGGAGCTGTTTTTT. As protein: CASSIQGFNTGELFF.

There are many counts of this clonotype. The chain has TRBV20-1 and TRBJ1-3, with D unresolved. The CDR3 is 11 amino acids. Germline CDR1 DFQATT, CDR2 SNEGSKA (reference sequence). V dropped 5 bases and J dropped 0 bases, with 2 bases sitting between them. The CDR3 sequence is CSAFSGNTIYF. As DNA, the CDR3 is TGCAGTGCTTTCTCTGGAAACACCATATATTTT.

The chain joins TRBV28 to TRBJ1-2; D unclear. CDR1 MDHEN and CDR2 SYDVKM come from the germline V gene. V shed 3 bases and J shed 4 bases, with 9 bases lying between them. CDR3 length: 13 amino acids. The CDR3 DNA reads as TGTGCCAGCAGTTTGGGTCACTCCTATGGCTACACCTTC. Translation: CASSLGHSYGYTF.